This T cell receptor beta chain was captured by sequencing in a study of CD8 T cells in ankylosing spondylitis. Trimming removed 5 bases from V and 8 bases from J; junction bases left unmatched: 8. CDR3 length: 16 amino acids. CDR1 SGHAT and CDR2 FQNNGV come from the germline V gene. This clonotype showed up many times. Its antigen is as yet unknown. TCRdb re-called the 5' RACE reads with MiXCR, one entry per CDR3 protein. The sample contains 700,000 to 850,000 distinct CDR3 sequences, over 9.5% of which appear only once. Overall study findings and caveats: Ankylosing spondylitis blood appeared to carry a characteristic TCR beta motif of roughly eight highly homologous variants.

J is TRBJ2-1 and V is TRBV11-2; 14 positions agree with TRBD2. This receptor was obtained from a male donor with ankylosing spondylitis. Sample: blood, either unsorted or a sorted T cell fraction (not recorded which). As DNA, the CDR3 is TGTGCCAGCAGCCCCTGGACTAGCGGGGGGAGGGATGAGCAGTTCTTC. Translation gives CASSPWTSGGRDEQFF.